This T cell receptor beta chain was captured in a study of blood T cell repertoires in COVID-19. This clone was detected only once. The junction had 9 bases not matched to a gene; V was cut back by 3 bases and J by 6 bases. Germline V gene sequence: CDR1 LNHDA, CDR2 SQIVND (reference sequence). The CDR3 is made up of 16 amino acids. The method was immunoSEQ multiplex PCR; TCRdb's version includes in-frame clones alone and lacks a portion of them. The sample lists approximately 80,000 clones, about three quarters occurring once. The source material was peripheral blood. The chain is built from TRBV19 and TRBJ1-2; 11 nucleotides align to TRBD1. This clonotype was sampled from a man in his forties or fifties with active or convalescent COVID-19. The CDR3 nucleotides read TGTGCCAGTAGTATTATGATGGGACAGGGGGTTAATGGCTACACCTTC. Its protein product is CASSIMMGQGVNGYTF.